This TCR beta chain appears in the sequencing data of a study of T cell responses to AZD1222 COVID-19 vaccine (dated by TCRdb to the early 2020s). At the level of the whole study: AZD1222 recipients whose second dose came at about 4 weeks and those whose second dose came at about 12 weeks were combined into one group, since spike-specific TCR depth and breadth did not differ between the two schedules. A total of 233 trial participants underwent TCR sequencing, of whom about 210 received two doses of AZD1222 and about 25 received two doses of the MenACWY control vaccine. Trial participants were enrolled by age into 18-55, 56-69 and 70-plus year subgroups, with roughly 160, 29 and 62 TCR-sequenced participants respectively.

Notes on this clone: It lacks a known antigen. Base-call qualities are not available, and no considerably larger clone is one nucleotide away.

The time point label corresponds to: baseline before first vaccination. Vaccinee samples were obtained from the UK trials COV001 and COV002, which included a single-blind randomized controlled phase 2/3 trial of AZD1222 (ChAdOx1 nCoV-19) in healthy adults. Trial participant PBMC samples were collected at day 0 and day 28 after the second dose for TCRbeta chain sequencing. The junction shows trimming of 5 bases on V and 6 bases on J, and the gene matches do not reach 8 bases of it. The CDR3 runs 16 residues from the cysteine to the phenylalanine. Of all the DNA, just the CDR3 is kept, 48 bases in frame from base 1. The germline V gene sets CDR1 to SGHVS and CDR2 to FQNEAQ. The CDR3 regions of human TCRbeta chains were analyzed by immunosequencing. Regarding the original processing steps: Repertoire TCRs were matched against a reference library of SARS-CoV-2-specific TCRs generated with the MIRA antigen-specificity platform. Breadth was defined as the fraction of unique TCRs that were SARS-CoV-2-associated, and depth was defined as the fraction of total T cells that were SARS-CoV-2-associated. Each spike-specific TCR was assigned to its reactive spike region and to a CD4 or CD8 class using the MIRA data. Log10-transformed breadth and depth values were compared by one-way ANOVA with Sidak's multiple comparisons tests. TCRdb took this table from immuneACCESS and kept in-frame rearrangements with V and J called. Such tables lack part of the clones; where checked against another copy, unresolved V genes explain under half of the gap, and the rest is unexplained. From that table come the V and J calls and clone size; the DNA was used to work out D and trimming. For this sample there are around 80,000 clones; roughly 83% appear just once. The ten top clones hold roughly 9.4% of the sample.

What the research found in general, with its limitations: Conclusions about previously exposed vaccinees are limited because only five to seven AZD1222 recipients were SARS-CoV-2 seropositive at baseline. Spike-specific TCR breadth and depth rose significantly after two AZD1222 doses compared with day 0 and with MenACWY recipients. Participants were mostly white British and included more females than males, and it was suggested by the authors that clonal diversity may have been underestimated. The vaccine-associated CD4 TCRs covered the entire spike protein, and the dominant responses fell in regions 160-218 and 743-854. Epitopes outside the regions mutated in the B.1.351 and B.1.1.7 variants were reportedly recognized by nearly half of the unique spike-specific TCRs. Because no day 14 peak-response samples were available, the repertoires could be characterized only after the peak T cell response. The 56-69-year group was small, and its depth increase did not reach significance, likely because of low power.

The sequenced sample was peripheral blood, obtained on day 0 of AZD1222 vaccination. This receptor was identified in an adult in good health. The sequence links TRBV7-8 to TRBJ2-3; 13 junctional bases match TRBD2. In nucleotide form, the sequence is TGTGCCAGCAGCCCTCGGACTAGCGGGGGTGTTGATACGCAGTATTTT. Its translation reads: CASSPRTSGGVDTQYF.